This TCR beta chain is from a study of Ad26.COV2.S vaccination and SARS-CoV-2 variants. Looking at the study overall: The donor was enrolled in the Ad26.COV2.S arm of the COV1001 trial.

The treatment: around 19 received Ad26.COV2.S at low or high dose, single or two shots; 5 received placebo; per-sample allocation not given. Each sample was drawn 63 days after the first injection (of vaccine or placebo). Vaccination used an Ad26 vector expressing Wuhan-strain SARS-CoV-2 spike. The germline V gene encodes CDR1 SGHVS and CDR2 FQNEAQ. The CDR3 length is 16 residues. Trimming pared 2 bases from V and 0 bases from J, leaving 11 bases between. TCRdb's table, derived via immunoSEQ multiplex PCR, lists solely in-frame clones and lacks some. The repertoire holds hundreds of thousands of clones, with about 90% as singletons. With regard to this clone: Its target is not known.

Notes on the study in general: Greater spike-specific TCR breadth was seen in vaccine recipients than in placebo recipients. Similar non-spike TCR breadth was seen in vaccine and placebo recipients.

The V call is TRBV7-8, the J call TRBJ1-5, with D tentatively TRBD1 (6 bases). The sample was peripheral blood, taken in a trial of Ad26.COV2.S vaccine versus placebo. The clonotype originates from a person aged 18 to 59 who received the Ad26.COV2.S COVID-19 vaccine or a placebo. The CDR3 region is CASSLRGGISNQPQHF. In DNA, the CDR3 is TGTGCCAGCAGCTTAAGGGGGGGAATTAGCAATCAGCCCCAGCATTTT.